This TCR beta chain is drawn from a study of T cell repertoires in cytomegalovirus infection. Findings and limits, study-wide: What dominated the ex vivo response were HLA-C-restricted CMV-specific TCR beta clonotypes.

This clonotype was observed a handful of times. As yet, its antigen is unknown. Via MiXCR, TCRdb re-called the reads, giving one row per CDR3 protein. Of approximately 390,000 distinct CDR3 sequences in the sample, approximately 30% were seen once. Germline CDR1 LNHDA, CDR2 SQIVND (reference sequence). Trimming cost V 1 base and J 5 bases, with 12 bases left between them. This CDR3 region has 15 residues. Sample: cultured PBMCs, taken from culture after CMV antigen stimulation. The chain carries TRBV19 and TRBJ2-1; tentative D call: TRBD2 (6 bases). This clonotype was sampled from a human donor in good health (CMV status not recorded). Some clones in this sample may be carry-over from other donors' samples. The CDR3 sequence is CASSIGGGNHNEQFF. For the CDR3, the DNA is TGTGCCAGTAGTATAGGTGGCGGGAACCACAATGAGCAGTTCTTC.